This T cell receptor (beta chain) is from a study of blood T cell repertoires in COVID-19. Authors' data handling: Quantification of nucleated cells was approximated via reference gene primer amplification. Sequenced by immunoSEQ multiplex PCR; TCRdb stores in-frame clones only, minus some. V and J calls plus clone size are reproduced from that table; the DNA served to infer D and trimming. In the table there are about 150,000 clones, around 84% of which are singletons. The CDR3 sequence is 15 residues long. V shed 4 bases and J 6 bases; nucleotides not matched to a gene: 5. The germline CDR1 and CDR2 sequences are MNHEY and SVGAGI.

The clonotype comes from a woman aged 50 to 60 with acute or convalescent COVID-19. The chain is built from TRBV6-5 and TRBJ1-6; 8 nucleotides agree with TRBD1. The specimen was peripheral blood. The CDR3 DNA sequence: TGTGCCAGCAGTTGGGGCGACAGGGGTAATTCACCCCTCCACTTT. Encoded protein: CASSWGDRGNSPLHF.